Listed below are T cell receptor beta chains from one sample, sequenced in a study of memory CD4+ T cells and cytomegalovirus serostatus. Profiling relied on immunoSEQ multiplex PCR, and the TCRdb table lists in-frame clones only, not all of them. The sample holds tens of thousands of clones, 70% to 80% seen once. The sample comprised memory CD4+ T cells from blood. The receptors originated from an adult in good health and CMV-seronegative. CDR3s include the opening cysteine and the closing phenylalanine or tryptophan. The D gene is left open where the match is weak. Size values are once, few and many counts, or a class for expanded clones, and some rows have none.

CDR3nt: TGTGCCAGCAGTTCGAACAGGGTGGGTAATGAAAAACTGTTTTTT; CDR3aa: CASSSNRVGNEKLFF; j_gene: TRBJ1-4; abundance: few; v_gene: TRBV27; d_gene: NA
CDR3nt: TGTGCCAGTAGTATTCGACTAGCGGGGGGGGCAAGTCAAGAGACCCAGTACTTC; CDR3aa: CASSIRLAGGASQETQYF; j_gene: TRBJ2-5; abundance: NA; v_gene: TRBV19; d_gene: TRBD2
CDR3nt: TGCGCCAGCAGCACCCTTGGACAGGCGGGGACTGAAGCTTTCTTT; CDR3aa: CASSTLGQAGTEAFF; j_gene: TRBJ1-1; abundance: NA; v_gene: TRBV5-1; d_gene: TRBD1
CDR3nt: TGCGCCAGCGCAATCAGCCCAGATACGCAGTATTTT; CDR3aa: CASAISPDTQYF; j_gene: TRBJ2-3; abundance: once; v_gene: TRBV5-1; d_gene: NA
CDR3nt: TGTGCCAGTACCCCGACAGGATCGGCCTACAATGAGCAGTTCTTC; CDR3aa: CASTPTGSAYNEQFF; j_gene: TRBJ2-1; abundance: few; v_gene: TRBV19; d_gene: NA
CDR3nt: TGTGCCAGCAGGGGACAGGGAATAGATCAGCCCCAGCATTTT; CDR3aa: CASRGQGIDQPQHF; j_gene: TRBJ1-5; abundance: NA; v_gene: TRBV6-1; d_gene: TRBD1
CDR3nt: TGTGCCAGCAGTCGGACGGACTATGGCTACACCTTC; CDR3aa: CASSRTDYGYTF; j_gene: TRBJ1-2; abundance: NA; v_gene: TRBV28; d_gene: NA
CDR3nt: TGTGCCAGCAGCTTAGAAGGGGTCTTGGGCCAAAACAATGAGCAGTTCTTC; CDR3aa: CASSLEGVLGQNNEQFF; j_gene: TRBJ2-1; abundance: NA; v_gene: TRBV13; d_gene: NA
CDR3nt: TGTGCCAGCAGCTCAGGGGGCTCTTACACTGAAGCTTTCTTT; CDR3aa: CASSSGGSYTEAFF; j_gene: TRBJ1-1; abundance: NA; v_gene: TRBV7-8; d_gene: TRBD1
CDR3nt: TGTGCCAGCAGCGACCCAGGGGGGGACGGGGGAAACACCATATATTTT; CDR3aa: CASSDPGGDGGNTIYF; j_gene: TRBJ1-3; abundance: NA; v_gene: TRBV7-9; d_gene: TRBD1
CDR3nt: TGTGCCAGCTCACCATCGGGGGATGGCTACACCTTC; CDR3aa: CASSPSGDGYTF; j_gene: TRBJ1-2; abundance: NA; v_gene: TRBV18; d_gene: NA
CDR3nt: TGCGCCAGCAGTGGGTCCAGGCGGATCTACTATGGCTACACCTTC; CDR3aa: CASSGSRRIYYGYTF; j_gene: TRBJ1-2; abundance: NA; v_gene: TRBV10-1; d_gene: NA
CDR3nt: TGTGCCAGCAGCCCCCTGCTAGGGGATGGAGGCTACACCTTC; CDR3aa: CASSPLLGDGGYTF; j_gene: TRBJ1-2; abundance: few; v_gene: TRBV7-3; d_gene: NA
CDR3nt: TGTGCCAGCAGTTATCATGGGCCCAACACTGAAGCTTTCTTT; CDR3aa: CASSYHGPNTEAFF; j_gene: TRBJ1-1; abundance: NA; v_gene: TRBV7-3; d_gene: NA
CDR3nt: TGTGCCAGCAGCACAGACCAGGACAGGGAAACTAATGAAAAACTGTTTTTT; CDR3aa: CASSTDQDRETNEKLFF; j_gene: TRBJ1-4; abundance: once; v_gene: TRBV21-1; d_gene: NA
CDR3nt: TGTGCCTGGAGTGTACGCGGGGACGCCTATGGCTACACCTTC; CDR3aa: CAWSVRGDAYGYTF; j_gene: TRBJ1-2; abundance: once; v_gene: TRBV30; d_gene: NA
CDR3nt: TGTGCCAGCAGGCAGGGGGGGGCCAACGTCCTGACTTTC; CDR3aa: CASRQGGANVLTF; j_gene: TRBJ2-6; abundance: few; v_gene: TRBV7-2; d_gene: NA
CDR3nt: TGTGCCAGCAACGTCGCGGGGGCGGGTTCGTACGAGCAGTACTTC; CDR3aa: CASNVAGAGSYEQYF; j_gene: TRBJ2-7; abundance: NA; v_gene: TRBV7-9; d_gene: NA
CDR3nt: TGTGCCAGCAGTTACTCAAACGCAGGGATCGGACAGCCCCAGCATTTT; CDR3aa: CASSYSNAGIGQPQHF; j_gene: TRBJ1-5; abundance: NA; v_gene: TRBV6-6; d_gene: NA
CDR3nt: TGTGCCAGCAGCAAACCTTCCGTGGTGAACCAAGAGACCCAGTACTTC; CDR3aa: CASSKPSVVNQETQYF; j_gene: TRBJ2-5; abundance: once; v_gene: TRBV5-8; d_gene: NA
CDR3nt: TGTGCCAGCGGACAGAATAATTCACCCCTCCACTTT; CDR3aa: CASGQNNSPLHF; j_gene: TRBJ1-6; abundance: once; v_gene: TRBV7-2; d_gene: NA
CDR3nt: TGTGCCAGTAGGGACAGCCGCTCAGGCAATCAGCCCCAGCATTTT; CDR3aa: CASRDSRSGNQPQHF; j_gene: TRBJ1-5; abundance: few; v_gene: TRBV19; d_gene: NA